This T cell receptor (beta chain) was profiled in a study of T cells after posttransplantation cyclophosphamide. Broader study findings: After PTCy, TRB diversity resembled that of CNI/methotrexate controls. Donor CD8+ memory clones often dominated recipient blood repertoires at later times. TRB overlap between skin or GI tissue T cells and blood was limited.

Ten or more counts support this clone. The target antigen is unknown. Sequenced by immunoSEQ multiplex PCR; TCRdb stores in-frame clones only, minus some. The counts give about 25,000 clones, none of them seen only once; about 1.5% is held by the top ten. Sequenced material: PBMCs. The sequence derives from a man aged 45-65 years in good health, CMV-negative, and a related stem cell transplant donor.

The CDR3 protein is CASSFLTSGGREDTQYF. The CDR3 coding sequence is TGTGCCAGTAGTTTCCTGACTAGCGGGGGCCGGGAAGATACGCAGTATTTT. This rearrangement joins TRBV19 to TRBJ2-3, with 12 bases matching TRBD2. Germline-derived CDR1 and CDR2 are LNHDA and SQIVND (reference sequence). The ends lost 5 bases at V and 5 bases at J; junction bases unmatched: 11. CDR3 length equals 17 residues.